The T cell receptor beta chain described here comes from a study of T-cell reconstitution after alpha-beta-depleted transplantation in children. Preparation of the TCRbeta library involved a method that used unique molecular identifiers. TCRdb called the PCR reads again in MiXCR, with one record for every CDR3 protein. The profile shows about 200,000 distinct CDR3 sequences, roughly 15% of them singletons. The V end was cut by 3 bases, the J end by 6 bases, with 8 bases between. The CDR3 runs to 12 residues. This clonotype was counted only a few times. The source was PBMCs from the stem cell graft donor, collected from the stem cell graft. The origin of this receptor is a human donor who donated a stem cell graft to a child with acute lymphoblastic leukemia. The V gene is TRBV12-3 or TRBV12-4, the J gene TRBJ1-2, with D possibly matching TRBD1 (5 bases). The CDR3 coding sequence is TGTGCCAGCAGTTTTCTGGGACATGGCTACACCTTC. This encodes CASSFLGHGYTF.